The 13 T cell receptor beta chains given below trace back to one sample, sequenced in a study of Graves' ophthalmopathy and Graves' hyperthyroidism. Amplified material comprised TCR beta CDR3 regions derived from RNA transcripts. The first-round RT-PCR employed HTBI primers together with the Qiagen OneStep RT-PCR kit. A multiplex PCR was then performed as the second round. TCRdb redid the calling of the multiplex PCR reads with MiXCR, one entry per CDR3 protein. The data contain approximately 700,000 distinct CDR3 sequences, 40% of them singletons. Sequencing was done on a sample of peripheral blood. Receptors were obtained from an adult man with Graves' ophthalmopathy.

The V call is TRBV10-2, the J call TRBJ1-1; D remains unclear. The CDR3 is 13 residues long. Germline V CDR1 and CDR2: WSHSY, SAAADI. The V and J ends lost 7 bases and 1 base respectively, with 10 bases between them. The CDR3 region has the DNA TGCGCCAGCACCAAAGTGGAGAACACTGAAGCTTTCTTT. Translating it yields CASTKVENTEAFF.

This clonotype was detected ten times or more. The V gene is TRBV29-1, the J gene TRBJ1-1; TRBD1 matches at 7 bases. Per germline, CDR1 SQVTM and CDR2 ANQGSEA. V lost 5 bases and J lost 4; bases outside the gene matches: 4. CDR3 length: 12 residues. The CDR3 region has the DNA TGCAGCGTTAGACCAGGGGGCACTGAAGCTTTCTTT. It encodes CSVRPGGTEAFF.

This sequence joins TRBV15 and TRBJ1-6; the D is unclear. Germline V gives CDR1 LNHNV, CDR2 YYDKDF (reference sequence). The CDR3 has 12 residues. V lost 4 bases to trimming and J lost 7 bases, with 5 bases between them. CDR3 DNA: TGTGCCACCAGCAATGGGAATTCACCCCTCCACTTT. Residues: CATSNGNSPLHF. Using reference TRBV15 and TRBJ1-6 for the parts outside the CDR3, the full variable domain is DAMVIQNPRYQVTQFGKPVTLSCSQTLNHNVMYWYQQKSSQAPKLLFHYYDKDFNNEADTPDNFQSRRPNTSFCFLDIRSPGLGDTAMYLCATSNGNSPLHFGNGTRLTVT.

This chain joins TRBV19 and TRBJ1-1; D might be TRBD1 (6 bases). Trimming removed 7 bases from V and 7 bases from J, with 16 bases in between. This CDR3 region has 13 residues. Germline V CDR1 and CDR2: LNHDA, SQIVND (reference sequence). CDR3 in amino acids: CASITQIGGEAFF. Written as DNA, the CDR3 is TGTGCCAGTATTACCCAAATAGGGGGTGAAGCTTTCTTT. Full variable domain (rest looked up from reference TRBV19 and TRBJ1-1): DGGITQSPKYLFRKEGQNVTLSCEQNLNHDAMYWYRQDPGQGLRLIYYSQIVNDFQKGDIAEGYSVSREKKESFPLTVTSAQKNPTAFYLCASITQIGGEAFFGQGTRLTVV.

This clonotype occurred many times. The chain joins TRBV4-2 to TRBJ1-5; maybe TRBD1 (6 bases). The V end lost 5 bases, the J end lost 5 bases, and 19 bases lay between the germline ends. CDR1 and CDR2 from the germline V gene are LGHNA and YNFKEQ. CDR3 length: 16 residues. The DNA of the CDR3 is TGTGCCAGCAGCGCTAGGGGGGGTAGCGTTGATCAGCCCCAGCATTTT. As protein: CASSARGGSVDQPQHF.

This clonotype was recorded at least ten times. This rearrangement joins TRBV19 to TRBJ1-2, with D unresolved. The CDR3 totals 13 residues. From germline, CDR1 is LNHDA and CDR2 SQIVND (reference sequence). The V and J ends lost 7 bases and 10 bases respectively, with 19 bases between them. CDR3 nucleotides: TGTGCCAGTACCGTGACCGAAGCCGTTGTCTACACCTTC. Its translation is CASTVTEAVVYTF.

For this clonotype: With a much larger clone just one base away, this may be a read error. The chain links TRBV20-1 to TRBJ2-5; 11 nucleotides match TRBD2. Germline lookup yields CDR1 DFQATT and CDR2 SNEGSKA (reference sequence). This CDR3 comprises 14 residues. CDR3 nucleotide sequence: TGCAGTGCTCAACGGGTAGCGGGAGGGCCAATCCAGGACTTC. Amino acids: CSAQRVAGGPIQDF.

Concerning this clonotype itself: The germline gene is not matched at one end of the junction; a read error may be the cause. V is TRBV10-2 and J is TRBJ2-7; D perhaps matches TRBD2 (5 bases). This CDR3 comprises 12 residues. Germline CDR1 WSHSY, CDR2 SAAADI. In DNA, the CDR3 is TGCGCCAGCAGTGAAGGGAGTTACGAGCAGTGCTTC. This encodes CASSEGSYEQCF.

This clonotype has more than one count but fewer than ten. J is TRBJ1-1 and V is TRBV4-3; tentatively, D is TRBD1 (6 bases). V was trimmed by 3 bases and J by 1 base, leaving 15 bases between them. This CDR3 is 16 amino acids long. In germline, CDR1 is LGHNA, CDR2 YSLEER. The CDR3 DNA sequence: TGCGCCAGCAGCCACTACGTTGACAGGCGGAACACTGAAGCTTTCTTT. Translating gives CASSHYVDRRNTEAFF.

This clonotype was seen at least ten times. The chain couples TRBV12-3 or TRBV12-4 to TRBJ1-5, with unresolved D. The CDR3 loop spans 15 amino acids. Trimming pared 6 bases from V and 1 base from J, leaving 13 bases between. In DNA, the CDR3 is TGTGCCAGCAGGCTTGCCCGGGCGAGCAATCAGCCCCAGCATTTT. Protein product: CASRLARASNQPQHF.

This clonotype was recorded at least ten times. The chain has TRBV7-2 and TRBJ1-2; TRBD1 matches at 8 bases. Germline loops: CDR1 SGHTA, CDR2 FQGNSA. V was pared by 4 bases and J by 8 bases, with 9 bases of the junction left unmatched. CDR3 length: 14 residues. This chain's CDR3 is CASSSHRGVIGYTF. In DNA form, the CDR3 reads TGTGCCAGCAGCTCCCACAGGGGGGTAATCGGCTACACCTTC.

This clonotype showed up many times. V is TRBV2 and J is TRBJ1-1, with D possibly being TRBD1 (6 bases). This CDR3 spans 14 amino acids. Between the trimmed V and J ends, which lost 5 bases and 3 bases, there was a span of 13 bases. The germline gives CDR1 SNHLY, CDR2 FYNNEI. CDR3 sequence (DNA): TGTGCCAGCAGTAGACAGGCGTTGGACACTGAAGCTTTCTTT. Its protein is CASSRQALDTEAFF. The full variable domain, in which reference TRBV2 and TRBJ1-1 provide the parts outside the CDR3, is EPEVTQTPSHQVTQMGQEVILRCVPISNHLYFYWYRQILGQKVEFLVSFYNNEISEKSEIFDDQFSVERPDGSNFTLKIRSTKLEDSAMYFCASSRQALDTEAFFGQGTRLTVV.

This clonotype was recorded at least ten times. The rearrangement joins TRBV15 to TRBJ1-5, with D possibly being TRBD1 (6 bases). Trimming shortened V by 0 bases and J by 8 bases, and 20 bases separated the two germline ends. The germline CDR1 and CDR2 sequences are LNHNV and YYDKDF (reference sequence). The CDR3 has 17 amino acids. Here the CDR3 reads CATSRETGTYSRKPQHF. CDR3 DNA: TGTGCCACCAGCAGAGAAACAGGGACCTATAGCAGGAAGCCCCAGCATTTT.